A selection of T cell receptor beta chains follows, all from one sample in a study of post-analysis software for immune sequencing data. TCRdb processed the PCR reads anew with MiXCR; each CDR3 protein has one entry. Seen here are more than 450,000 distinct CDR3 sequences, roughly 45% observed once, and the top ten hold approximately 1.7%. The sample comprised blood. The receptors here all came from a girl between 5 and 17 years old with multiple sclerosis. The CDR3 runs from the conserved cysteine through the conserved F or W. D genes are given only for firm matches. Where a row states a size, it is once, few, many or the class of an expanded clone; other rows omit it.

v_call: TRBV12-3/TRBV12-4
clone_size: once
j_call: TRBJ2-7
d_call: TRBD2
cdr3_nt: TGTGCCAGCAGTTCCTCCCCAGGGTTAGCGGGAGGGTTCTACGAGCAGTACTTC
cdr3_aa: CASSSSPGLAGGFYEQYF

v_call: TRBV7-8
clone_size: .
j_call: TRBJ2-5
d_call: .
cdr3_nt: TGTGCCAGCAGCTCGGACTTCTGGTACTTC
cdr3_aa: CASSSDFWYF

v_call: TRBV7-8
clone_size: few
j_call: TRBJ2-3
d_call: TRBD2
cdr3_nt: TGTGCCAGCAGCCTCACAGGGCTAGCGGGAGGGCGAACAGATACGCAGTATTTT
cdr3_aa: CASSLTGLAGGRTDTQYF

v_call: TRBV27
clone_size: .
j_call: TRBJ1-2
d_call: .
cdr3_nt: TGTGCCAGCAGTTTCTGGGAGGGCTATGGCTACACCTTC
cdr3_aa: CASSFWEGYGYTF

v_call: TRBV7-3
clone_size: .
j_call: TRBJ2-3
d_call: .
cdr3_nt: TGTGCCAGCAGCTTATTTCCACGAAGCACAGATACGCAGTATTTT
cdr3_aa: CASSLFPRSTDTQYF

v_call: TRBV12-3/TRBV12-4
clone_size: .
j_call: TRBJ1-1
d_call: .
cdr3_nt: TGTGCCAGCAGTTTCCCAGCTTTCTTT
cdr3_aa: CASSFPAFF

v_call: TRBV10-3
clone_size: few
j_call: TRBJ2-7
d_call: .
cdr3_nt: TGTGCCATCAGTGGGGGCAGGGGCTACGAGCAGTACTTC
cdr3_aa: CAISGGRGYEQYF

v_call: TRBV7-2
clone_size: .
j_call: TRBJ1-1
d_call: .
cdr3_nt: TGTGCCAGCAGCTTATTTCCCCGGGTCCGAACGCCTTCCTTTGAAGCTTTCTTT
cdr3_aa: CASSLFPRVRTPSFEAFF

v_call: TRBV7-8
clone_size: .
j_call: TRBJ2-5
d_call: .
cdr3_nt: TGTGCCAGCAGCTTGCGGATATTCCAAGAGACCCAGTACTTC
cdr3_aa: CASSLRIFQETQYF

v_call: TRBV4-2
clone_size: .
j_call: TRBJ1-1
d_call: .
cdr3_nt: TGTGCCAGCAGCCAAGAGGGAAGGGGGACTGAAGCTTTCTTT
cdr3_aa: CASSQEGRGTEAFF

v_call: TRBV12-3/TRBV12-4
clone_size: once
j_call: TRBJ2-1
d_call: TRBD2
cdr3_nt: TGTGCCAGCAGTATGCCCCACCGGGACTACTCCTACAATGAGCAGTTCTTC
cdr3_aa: CASSMPHRDYSYNEQFF

v_call: TRBV12-3/TRBV12-4
clone_size: .
j_call: TRBJ1-2
d_call: .
cdr3_nt: TGTGCCAGCAGTGAACCAGGACAAGGCTTCTATGGCTACACCTTC
cdr3_aa: CASSEPGQGFYGYTF

v_call: TRBV6-1
clone_size: .
j_call: TRBJ2-1
d_call: TRBD2
cdr3_nt: TGTGCCAGCAAGCGGGGGGGCCTCAATGAGCAGTTCTTC
cdr3_aa: CASKRGGLNEQFF

v_call: TRBV6-6
clone_size: .
j_call: TRBJ2-3
d_call: TRBD1
cdr3_nt: TGTGCCAGCAGCCTTTCCCCAGACAGGGGGGGAAGGACGCAGTATTTT
cdr3_aa: CASSLSPDRGGRTQYF

v_call: TRBV6-2/TRBV6-3
clone_size: few
j_call: TRBJ2-7
d_call: TRBD1
cdr3_nt: TGTGCCAGCAGCACCCACCGGGACAGCTTATACGAGCAGTACTTC
cdr3_aa: CASSTHRDSLYEQYF

v_call: TRBV12-3/TRBV12-4
clone_size: few
j_call: TRBJ2-4
d_call: .
cdr3_nt: TGTGCCAGCAGTTCCGGGGTAAACATTCAGTACTTC
cdr3_aa: CASSSGVNIQYF

v_call: TRBV5-5
clone_size: few
j_call: TRBJ2-6
d_call: .
cdr3_nt: TGTGCCAGCAGCTTGCACTCTGGGGCCAACGTCCTGACTTTC
cdr3_aa: CASSLHSGANVLTF